In its sample, the clone carrying this TCR beta chain was seen many times. The data derive from a study of spatial heterogeneity in lung cancer. Whole-study context: Compared with alpha-chain sequences, beta-chain sequences were consistently detected in greater numbers.

Time point described: sample taken at primary tumor resection. Unsorted whole RNA of tumor, nontumor lung or frozen PBMC was sequenced. The roughly 79 donors had untreated early-stage non-small cell lung cancer. The V gene lost 4 bases and the J gene lost 6 bases, with 6 bases spanning the gap. Germline assignment: CDR1 DFQATT and CDR2 SNEGSKA (reference sequence). The CDR3 is 11 residues long. MiXCR, run by TCRdb on the 5' RACE reads, gives a single entry per CDR3 protein. The sample lists around 12,000 distinct CDR3 sequences; about 18% were seen once. The sample in question was PBMCs, obtained at surgery. The TCR originated in a male donor with early-stage non-small cell lung cancer. V is TRBV20-1 and J is TRBJ1-4, with D unresolved. In nucleotides, the CDR3 is TGCAGTGCTAATCCGTATGAAAAACTGTTTTTT. Amino acid sequence: CSANPYEKLFF.